The clone carrying this T cell receptor beta chain was counted only a few times. The sample originates from a study of T-cell memory formation after mild COVID-19. TCRdb re-derived calls from the 5' RACE reads in MiXCR, one entry per CDR3 protein. The data contain more than 250,000 distinct CDR3 sequences, 16% of them singletons. This CDR3 region has 14 residues. In germline, CDR1 is LGHDT, CDR2 YNNKEL (reference sequence). The V end was cut by 4 bases, the J end by 3 bases, with 7 bases between. The rearrangement joins TRBV3-1 to TRBJ1-6; D is ambiguous. The sample comprised PBMCs or a T cell subset sorted from them (not recorded which). The sequence was collected from a young man who had mild COVID-19 (a few samples of this study predate the infection). Cell type and time point are not known. The CDR3, as DNA: TGTGCCAGCAGCCCCGGAGGCTATAATTCACCCCTCCACTTT. It encodes CASSPGGYNSPLHF.